These 28 T cell receptor beta chains originate from one sample sequenced in a study of cytomegalovirus exposure and HLA in healthy donors. Researchers ran the PCR with 60 Vbeta and 13 Jbeta primers. The assay was immunoSEQ multiplex PCR, and TCRdb's table has in-frame clones only and misses some. Of 150,000 or so clones in the sample, roughly 90% were seen once. What was sequenced was PBMCs. These receptors were obtained from a woman aged 18 to 35 in good health and CMV-seronegative.

The chain has TRBV9 and TRBJ2-2, with TRBD2 matching over 9 bases. Germline loops: CDR1 SGDLS, CDR2 YYNGEE. V lost 0 bases, J lost 9 bases, and 6 bases stayed unmatched. This CDR3 contains 15 residues. The CDR3 DNA follows: TGTGCCAGCAGCGTAGACGCTAGCGGGGTTAGGGAGCTGTTTTTT. It encodes CASSVDASGVRELFF. The full variable domain, rest sourced from reference TRBV9 and TRBJ2-2, is DSGVTQTPKHLITATGQRVTLRCSPRSGDLSVYWYQQSLDQGLQFLIQYYNGEERAKGNILERFSAQQFPDLHSELNLSSLELGDSALYFCASSVDASGVRELFFGEGSRLTVL.

This rearrangement joins TRBV5-1 to TRBJ2-2; 13 bases are shared with TRBD2. This CDR3 region has 16 residues. After removal of 4 bases from V and 5 bases from J, the junction contained 5 bases not matched to a gene. The germline V gene has CDR1 SGHRS and CDR2 YFSETQ. The CDR3 region is CASSPTSGRTTGELFF. The CDR3 nucleotides are TGCGCCAGCAGCCCGACTAGCGGGAGGACAACCGGGGAGCTGTTTTTT.

V is TRBV5-5 and J is TRBJ1-2; 8 nucleotides line up with TRBD1. The CDR3 has 17 residues. Trimming removed 2 bases from V and 1 base from J; junction bases left unmatched: 10. Germline CDR1 reads SGHKS; CDR2 reads YYEKEE (reference sequence). The CDR3 DNA sequence: TGTGCCAGCAGCTTAGGTCCGGGACAGGCGTTTAACTATGGCTACACCTTC. Amino acid sequence: CASSLGPGQAFNYGYTF.

The chain recombines TRBV19 with TRBJ1-1; D is possibly TRBD1 (5 bases). Trimming left V 10 bases short and J 1 base short, with 19 bases between. Germline CDR1 reads LNHDA; CDR2 reads SQIVND (reference sequence). The CDR3 spans 15 residues. The CDR3 bases are TGTGCCACTCATGTTGGGGGGAGGGGGAACACTGAAGCTTTCTTT. Its protein is CATHVGGRGNTEAFF.

This clone was seen a handful of times. This sequence joins TRBV30 and TRBJ2-2; D is unclear. V shed 0 bases and J shed 5 bases, with 13 bases lying between them. Germline V gene data show CDR1 as GTSNPN and CDR2 as SVGIG (reference sequence). The CDR3 consists of 15 residues. The CDR3 coding sequence is TGTGCCTGGAGTGTGATGGCCCTAGAGACCGGGGAGCTGTTTTTT. Its protein is CAWSVMALETGELFF.

This rearrangement joins TRBV27 to TRBJ1-4; possibly TRBD1 for D (5 bases). This CDR3 contains 14 residues. CDR1 is MNHEY and CDR2 is SMNVEV in the germline V gene (reference sequence). The V end lost 3 bases, the J end lost 3 bases, and 8 bases lay between the germline ends. The CDR3 nucleotides read TGTGCCAGCAGTTTCCAGGGCGCTAATGAAAAACTGTTTTTT. It is translated as CASSFQGANEKLFF.

The chain joins TRBV19 to TRBJ2-5, with 8 bases lining up with TRBD1. The CDR3 is 14 amino acids. The V and J ends lost 3 bases and 5 bases, in that order; junction bases with no gene match: 5. The germline CDR1 and CDR2 sequences are LNHDA and SQIVND (reference sequence). The CDR3 nucleotides read TGTGCCAGTAGTATTGGGGACAGGCCGGAGACCCAGTACTTC. Translation: CASSIGDRPETQYF.

The chain carries TRBV18 and TRBJ1-1; D uncertain. V dropped 4 bases and J dropped 1 base, with 13 bases sitting between them. The CDR3 loop spans 15 amino acids. Germline V lookup: CDR1 KGHSH, CDR2 LQKENI. This CDR3 reads CASSLLATGNTEAFF. Written as DNA, the CDR3 is TGTGCCAGCTCACTTTTAGCGACCGGGAACACTGAAGCTTTCTTT. Full variable domain (rest looked up from reference TRBV18 and TRBJ1-1): NAGVMQNPRHLVRRRGQEARLRCSPMKGHSHVYWYRQLPEEGLKFMVYLQKENIIDESGMPKERFSAEFPKEGPSILRIQQVVRGDSAAYFCASSLLATGNTEAFFGQGTRLTVV.

The genes are TRBV27 and TRBJ1-1; D is perhaps TRBD1 (5 bases). CDR1 is MNHEY and CDR2 is SMNVEV in the germline V gene (reference sequence). This CDR3 has 15 amino acids. Between the trimmed V and J ends, which lost 2 bases and 1 base, there was a span of 11 bases. This CDR3 reads CASSLTTGGNTEAFF. CDR3 in DNA: TGTGCCAGCAGTTTAACAACGGGGGGGAACACTGAAGCTTTCTTT.

The rearrangement uses TRBV25-1 and TRBJ2-3, with 11 bases lining up with TRBD2. Germline loops: CDR1 MGHDK, CDR2 SYGVNS. CDR3 length: 16 amino acids. V lost 2 bases and J lost 2; bases outside the gene matches: 3. The CDR3: CASSELAGGSTDTQYF. CDR3 coding DNA: TGTGCCAGCAGTGAACTAGCGGGGGGATCCACAGATACGCAGTATTTT.

The J gene is TRBJ2-7, the V gene TRBV28; 10 bases line up with TRBD2. The CDR3 extends over 15 amino acids. The J segment lost 4 bases and the V segment lost 3 bases, leaving 6 bases of the junction unmatched. Germline loops: CDR1 MDHEN, CDR2 SYDVKM. The CDR3 loop is CASSFVSGRDYEQYF. The CDR3 coding sequence is TGTGCCAGCAGTTTTGTGAGCGGGAGGGATTACGAGCAGTACTTC. Together with reference TRBV28 and TRBJ2-7, the CDR3 gives the full variable domain: DVKVTQSSRYLVKRTGEKVFLECVQDMDHENMFWYRQDPGLGLRLIYFSYDVKMKEKGDIPEGYSVSREKKERFSLILESASTNQTSMYLCASSFVSGRDYEQYFGPGTRLTVT.

This rearrangement joins TRBV19 to TRBJ1-2; 9 bases align to TRBD1. The trim removed 7 bases at V and 9 bases at J, leaving 12 bases unmatched. The germline gives CDR1 LNHDA, CDR2 SQIVND (reference sequence). The CDR3 covers 14 residues. The CDR3 spells CASKPDRGISSYTF. CDR3 in DNA: TGTGCCAGTAAACCAGACAGGGGGATTTCCAGCTACACCTTC.

J is TRBJ1-1 and V is TRBV7-9; TRBD1 might be the D (6 bases). Between the trimmed V and J ends, which lost 5 bases and 5 bases, there was a span of 24 bases. CDR1 and CDR2 (germline): SEHNR, FQNEAQ (reference sequence). The CDR3 runs 17 residues. CDR3 nucleotide sequence: TGTGCCAGCAGCCCCATAAAGGGGGGGGTACTAGAAACTGAAGCTTTCTTT. It is translated as CASSPIKGGVLETEAFF.

This clone was recorded a few times. V usage is TRBV5-6 and J usage is TRBJ1-5, with D unresolved. The CDR3 totals 13 residues. V gave up 1 base and J gave up 4 bases, with 6 bases separating them. The germline gives CDR1 SGHDT, CDR2 YYEEEE. The CDR3 bases are TGTGCCAGCAGCTTGACGGGAAATCAGCCCCAGCATTTT. Amino acids: CASSLTGNQPQHF.

This chain joins TRBV9 and TRBJ1-1; the D gene is possibly TRBD1 (5 bases). V lost 0 bases and J 5 bases, leaving 14 bases between the germline ends. CDR1 is SGDLS and CDR2 is YYNGEE in the germline V gene. This CDR3 has 15 residues. The CDR3 reads CASSVVSGGRTEAFF. The CDR3 DNA sequence: TGTGCCAGCAGCGTAGTCTCGGGGGGAAGGACTGAAGCTTTCTTT.

Remarks on this clone: The junction departs from the called germline gene at one end, perhaps through a read error. The V call is TRBV7-9, the J call TRBJ2-7; TRBD1 might be the D (6 bases). The CDR3 length is 14 residues. Germline lookup yields CDR1 SEHNR and CDR2 FQNEAQ (reference sequence). The CDR3 reads CSSSLVYRDHEQYF. The CDR3, as DNA: TGTTCCAGCAGCTTAGTTTACAGGGACCACGAGCAGTACTTC.

The rearrangement uses TRBV5-1 and TRBJ1-4, with D possibly being TRBD1 (5 bases). From germline, CDR1 is SGHRS and CDR2 YFSETQ. The CDR3 is 15 amino acids. Trimming took off 7 bases at V and 1 base at J, with 14 bases between the two ends. The CDR3 sequence is CASADPQGTNEKLFF. DNA for the CDR3: TGCGCCAGCGCCGACCCTCAGGGAACTAATGAAAAACTGTTTTTT.

The chain is built from TRBV5-1 and TRBJ1-2, with 7 bases that match TRBD1. The V and J ends lost 6 bases and 3 bases, in that order; junction bases with no gene match: 8. Germline V gives CDR1 SGHRS, CDR2 YFSETQ. This CDR3 is 14 amino acids long. CDR3 sequence: CASTAGQDDYGYTF. DNA for the CDR3: TGCGCCAGCACAGCAGGACAGGACGACTATGGCTACACCTTC.

This clone was seen a single time. The chain combines TRBV4-1 with TRBJ1-1; 8 bases are shared with TRBD1. V dropped 4 bases and J dropped 4; count of bases not matched to a gene: 2. CDR3 size: 13 residues. Germline CDR1 and CDR2: MGHRA and YSYEKL. CDR3 protein: CASSPDRATEAFF. In nucleotides, the CDR3 is TGCGCCAGCAGCCCGGACAGGGCCACTGAAGCTTTCTTT.

Sample share makes this clone medium-sized (0.01 to 0.1%). The V call is TRBV29-1, the J call TRBJ1-1, with D uncertain. V was cut by 4 bases and J by 6 bases, with 9 bases left in between. CDR3 length equals 11 residues. Germline V lookup: CDR1 SQVTM, CDR2 ANQGSEA. CDR3 nucleotide sequence: TGCAGCGTTGGAGCGGAATCTGAAGCTTTCTTT. Translated, it gives CSVGAESEAFF.

The V gene is TRBV19, the J gene TRBJ1-5, with 8 bases fitting TRBD1. With 3 bases clipped from V and 1 base from J, the junction kept 5 bases outside the gene matches. This CDR3 is built from 16 residues. Germline CDR1 is LNHDA and CDR2 is SQIVND (reference sequence). CDR3 residues: CASSIRRQGSNQPQHF. CDR3 sequence (DNA): TGTGCCAGTAGTATCAGGAGACAGGGGAGCAATCAGCCCCAGCATTTT.

The chain links TRBV10-2 to TRBJ1-2; 10 bases agree with TRBD1. The CDR3 has 14 residues. Germline V gene data show CDR1 as WSHSY and CDR2 as SAAADI. Trimming cost V 5 bases and J 8 bases; bases outside gene matches: 8. CDR3 protein: CASSPGTGVGGYTF. The CDR3 coding sequence is TGCGCCAGCAGTCCCGGGACAGGGGTGGGAGGCTACACCTTC.

The chain uses TRBV5-1 and TRBJ2-5; D possibly corresponds to TRBD1 (6 bases). Trimming took off 0 bases at V and 5 bases at J, with 11 bases between the two ends. CDR3 length: 14 residues. Per germline, CDR1 SGHRS and CDR2 YFSETQ. CDR3 protein: CASSLGQARETQYF. As DNA, the CDR3 is TGCGCCAGCAGCTTGGGACAGGCCCGGGAGACCCAGTACTTC.

The chain recombines TRBV9 with TRBJ1-2, with TRBD1 as a possible D gene (6 bases). The CDR3 is 14 residues long. V was cut by 4 bases and J by 8 bases, with 18 bases left in between. Looked up from germline, CDR1 is SGDLS and CDR2 is YYNGEE. The CDR3 DNA sequence: TGTGCCAGCAGCCCAACAGTGGGGGCCCACGGCTACACCTTC. Its protein is CASSPTVGAHGYTF.

As regards this clone: The junction differs from germline at one of its ends, possibly a read error. This chain connects TRBV27 to TRBJ2-5; the D is unclear. The CDR3 spans 14 residues. The germline gives CDR1 MNHEY, CDR2 SMNVEV (reference sequence). The CDR3, as DNA: TGTGCCAGCAGTTTAAACGGGTTTCAAGGGACCCAGTACTTC. This codes for CASSLNGFQGTQYF.

CDR3 loop: CASSQARTGKVDEQYF. The CDR3, as DNA: TGCGCCAGCAGCCAAGCACGGACAGGGAAAGTAGACGAGCAGTACTTC. The rearrangement joins TRBV4-1 to TRBJ2-7; 8 bases agree with TRBD1. CDR1 and CDR2 from the germline V gene are MGHRA and YSYEKL. The CDR3 spans 16 residues. The junction had 10 bases not matched to a gene; V was cut back by 1 base and J by 5 bases.

The chain joins TRBV7-3 to TRBJ2-7, with TRBD2 identical over 8 bases. This CDR3 has 15 residues. The germline V gene has CDR1 SGHTA and CDR2 FQGTGA. V shed 5 bases, J shed 2 bases, and the junction held 8 bases outside the gene matches. Here the CDR3 reads CASSPIAGPAYEQYF. The CDR3 coding sequence is TGTGCCAGCAGCCCAATAGCGGGGCCAGCCTACGAGCAGTACTTC.

The chain uses TRBV11-2 and TRBJ2-3; 11 bases are shared with TRBD1. The CDR3 is 18 residues long. The junction had 9 bases not matched to a gene; V was cut back by 0 bases and J by 4 bases. Germline CDR1 is SGHAT and CDR2 is FQNNGV. Written as DNA, the CDR3 is TGTGCCAGCAGCTTAGACGAACCCGGGACAGGGGGACCAGATACGCAGTATTTT. This translates into CASSLDEPGTGGPDTQYF.